The text below deals with one T cell receptor (beta chain). Trimming removed 7 bases at V and 0 bases at J, with 13 bases between. Germline lookup yields CDR1 LNHDA and CDR2 SQIVND (reference sequence). The CDR3 loop spans 14 amino acids. This sample stems from a study of T cell changes during pregnancy in multiple sclerosis. TCRdb's copy holds only in-frame clones and misses some; the assay was immunoSEQ multiplex PCR. The repertoire holds 75,000 to 95,000 clones, about 92% seen once, with 1.5% to 1.9% in the top ten. The source is a female donor with multiple sclerosis, enrolled in a pregnancy study. V is TRBV19 and J is TRBJ2-7, with D maybe TRBD2 (6 bases). The input for sequencing was peripheral blood, taken in the first trimester of pregnancy. The DNA for the CDR3 is TGTGCCAGTATGGGGCCGGGGGACTCCTACGAGCAGTACTTC. It encodes CASMGPGDSYEQYF.